This T cell receptor beta chain appears in the sequencing data of a study of T cells in Graves' hyperthyroidism and ophthalmopathy. Notes on this clonotype: The antigen is unknown.

Study-wide points: Appearing also in blood were most of the thyroid clonotypes expanded above 0.001.

V lost 3 bases to trimming and J lost 7 bases; unmatched junction nucleotides: 1. Germline V CDR1 and CDR2: SGHDN, FVKESK. This CDR3 has 13 residues. Amplified regions were TCR beta CDR3 sequences from RNA transcripts. RT-PCR in the first round (using the HTBI primer set) targeted the TCR CDR3. TCRdb itself ran the multiplex PCR reads through MiXCR, one entry per CDR3 protein. This sample has 500,000 to 650,000 distinct CDR3 sequences; roughly 15% occur once, and the top ten carry approximately 13%. This TCR came from a woman aged 50 to 60 with Graves' ophthalmopathy. The rearrangement joins TRBV14 to TRBJ2-1; 9 nucleotides align to TRBD2. Sequencing was carried out using blood. The CDR3 sequence: CASSQTSGNEQFF. The CDR3 DNA reads as TGTGCCAGCAGCCAGACTAGCGGTAATGAGCAGTTCTTC.